Listed below are T cell receptor beta chains from one sample, sequenced in a study of metastatic and nonmetastatic thyroid tumors. With MiXCR, TCRdb reprocessed the PCR reads. The sample has around 30,000 clones; about a quarter are singletons. The sample was blood. The receptor source for this set is a female donor with papillary thyroid cancer or a benign thyroid nodule (not recorded which). Some clones in this sample may be carry-over from other donors' samples. Both conserved end residues are part of each CDR3. Each record gives: clone size, V gene, J gene, D gene, CDR3 DNA, CDR3 protein. A D gene is named only where the DNA matches it firmly. Rows may omit the clone size; those that give it use once, few, many or a size class.

size: many; V: TRBV3-1; J: TRBJ2-3; D: TRBD2; DNA: TGTGCCAGCAGCCAAGGCGGGACTAGCGTCCCTTCCACAGATACGCAGTATTTT; CDR3: CASSQGGTSVPSTDTQYF
size: .; V: TRBV27; J: TRBJ1-1; D: TRBD1; DNA: TGTGCCAGCAGTTTAGCCCCGACAGGGACCACTGAAGCTGTCTTT; CDR3: CASSLAPTGTTEAVF
size: many; V: TRBV10-1; J: TRBJ2-1; D: .; DNA: TGCGCCAGCAGTGAGTTTATCGTACGTGGCAGGGGTTACAATGAGCAGTTCTTC; CDR3: CASSEFIVRGRGYNEQFF
size: many; V: TRBV10-1; J: TRBJ2-5; D: .; DNA: TGCGCCAACAGTCGTGGGGGGCCACGTGGGCCAATAAAAAGACAAGAGACCCAGTACTTC; CDR3: CANSRGGPRGPIKRQETQYF
size: many; V: TRBV3-1; J: TRBJ2-3; D: .; DNA: TGTGCCAGCAGCCAAGGGGCGCGCACAGATACGCAGTATTTT; CDR3: CASSQGARTDTQYF
size: many; V: TRBV25-1; J: TRBJ2-3; D: TRBD2; DNA: TGTGCCAGCAGGCCGACTAGCGGGAGCACAGATACGCAGTATTTT; CDR3: CASRPTSGSTDTQYF
size: many; V: TRBV9; J: TRBJ1-6; D: TRBD1; DNA: TGTGCCAGCAGTGAGACAGGGGTCAATTCACCCCTCCACTTT; CDR3: CASSETGVNSPLHF
size: once; V: TRBV18; J: TRBJ1-5; D: .; DNA: TGTGCCAGCAGTTTAATCGAAGATCAGCCCCAGCATTTT; CDR3: CASSLIEDQPQHF
size: few; V: TRBV9; J: TRBJ1-2; D: .; DNA: TGTGCCAGCAGCGTAGACAACAGCTCCTACGGCTACACCTTC; CDR3: CASSVDNSSYGYTF
size: many; V: TRBV20-1; J: TRBJ2-1; D: TRBD2; DNA: TGCAGTGCTTCGGATGAAGGGACTAGAGACAATGAGCAGTTCTTC; CDR3: CSASDEGTRDNEQFF
size: many; V: TRBV19; J: TRBJ1-5; D: .; DNA: TGTGCCAGTAGTGACTCAGGGGACGGTCAGCCCCAGCATTTT; CDR3: CASSDSGDGQPQHF
size: few; V: TRBV12-3/TRBV12-4; J: TRBJ2-1; D: TRBD1; DNA: TGTGCCAGCACCCTCTTCGACAGGGTTGGGGATGAGCTGTTCTTC; CDR3: CASTLFDRVGDELFF
size: many; V: TRBV11-2; J: TRBJ1-3; D: .; DNA: TGTGCCAGCAGCCGGGGGAGGGACGTTACTGGAAACACCATATATTTT; CDR3: CASSRGRDVTGNTIYF
size: .; V: TRBV28; J: TRBJ1-6; D: TRBD1; DNA: TGTGCCAGCAACCCCCTTACAGGGGAGAGTAATTCACCCCTCCACTTT; CDR3: CASNPLTGESNSPLHF
size: .; V: TRBV5-1; J: TRBJ1-1; D: .; DNA: TGCGCCAGCAGCCAGGACGGGGCCTGGGAAGCTTTCTTT; CDR3: CASSQDGAWEAFF
size: many; V: TRBV7-9; J: TRBJ2-1; D: .; DNA: TGTGCCAGCAGCTCGGACAGCTACAATGAGCAGTTCTTC; CDR3: CASSSDSYNEQFF
size: .; V: TRBV19; J: TRBJ2-7; D: TRBD2; DNA: TGTGCCAGTAGTCCACGGACTAGCGTGAGCTCCTACGATCAGTACTTC; CDR3: CASSPRTSVSSYDQYF
size: many; V: TRBV19; J: TRBJ2-2; D: TRBD2; DNA: TGTGCCAGTAGTACGGGACTAGCGCTCGGGGAGCTGTTTTTT; CDR3: CASSTGLALGELFF
size: few; V: TRBV6-1; J: TRBJ2-7; D: .; DNA: TGTGCCAGCAGTTTGAGCGGAACGTCCTACGAGCAGTACTTC; CDR3: CASSLSGTSYEQYF
size: many; V: TRBV7-2; J: TRBJ2-1; D: .; DNA: TGTGCCAGCAGCTTAGCGCGACAGGGAGGGTTCTATATCAATGAGCAGTTCTTC; CDR3: CASSLARQGGFYINEQFF
size: .; V: TRBV6-9; J: TRBJ2-7; D: .; DNA: TGCGCCAGCAGTGAAACAGACTACGAGCAGTACTTC; CDR3: CASSETDYEQYF
size: many; V: TRBV28; J: TRBJ1-5; D: .; DNA: TGTGCCAGCAGACTGGATAGCAATCAGCCCCAGCATTTT; CDR3: CASRLDSNQPQHF
size: many; V: TRBV9; J: TRBJ2-5; D: .; DNA: TGTGCCAGCAGCGTAGAGCAGGTACGAGACACCCAAGAGACCCAGTACTTC; CDR3: CASSVEQVRDTQETQYF
size: .; V: TRBV12-3/TRBV12-4; J: TRBJ1-5; D: .; DNA: TGTGCCAGCAGTGGCCGCGAAGGACTAGCTCTTGATACGCAGCATTTT; CDR3: CASSGREGLALDTQHF
size: .; V: TRBV19; J: TRBJ2-1; D: TRBD1; DNA: TGTGCCAGTGGTCCGCGTGGGACAGGAGGCTACAATGTGCAGTTCTTC; CDR3: CASGPRGTGGYNVQFF
size: .; V: TRBV20-1; J: TRBJ2-1; D: TRBD2; DNA: TGCAGTGCTAGAGGCCCTGGTAGCGGGAGGGCCCTGGGGAATGAGCAGTTCTTC; CDR3: CSARGPGSGRALGNEQFF
size: many; V: TRBV10-3; J: TRBJ1-2; D: TRBD1; DNA: TGTGCCATCAGTGGATCAGGGGGCGCTAGGGAGGGCTACACCTTC; CDR3: CAISGSGGAREGYTF
size: .; V: TRBV20-1; J: TRBJ1-2; D: .; DNA: TGCTGTGCTTCTGCAGGGCGCATTGGCTACACCTTC; CDR3: CCASAGRIGYTF
size: medium-sized; V: TRBV6-5; J: TRBJ2-1; D: .; DNA: TGTGCCAGCAGTTACAGTCCCACAGGGCCAGGCTCCTACAATGAGCAGTTCTTC; CDR3: CASSYSPTGPGSYNEQFF
size: many; V: TRBV19; J: TRBJ2-2; D: TRBD2; DNA: TGTGCCAGTAGTATCATCGGTAGCGGGAGTTTCGGCACCGGGGAGCTGTTTTTT; CDR3: CASSIIGSGSFGTGELFF
size: .; V: TRBV19; J: TRBJ2-7; D: .; DNA: TGTGCCAGTAGTATCCCGCACGGTCGAAGCTCCGATCAGTACTTC; CDR3: CASSIPHGRSSDQYF
size: many; V: TRBV9; J: TRBJ2-1; D: TRBD2; DNA: TGTGCCAGCAGCCTATTGGGGGGGACTAGCGGGAACAATGAGCAGTTCTTC; CDR3: CASSLLGGTSGNNEQFF
size: many; V: TRBV18; J: TRBJ2-3; D: TRBD2; DNA: TGTGCCAGCTCACCAGGACTAGCGGGCACAGATACGCAGTATTTT; CDR3: CASSPGLAGTDTQYF
size: .; V: TRBV6-2/TRBV6-3; J: TRBJ1-2; D: .; DNA: TGTGCCAGCAGTTACTGGCAGAATGTCTACACCTTC; CDR3: CASSYWQNVYTF
size: few; V: TRBV19; J: TRBJ1-5; D: TRBD1; DNA: TGTGCCAGTAACCAGGGGGAAGGCAATCAGCGCCAGCATTTT; CDR3: CASNQGEGNQRQHF
size: .; V: TRBV7-8; J: TRBJ2-7; D: .; DNA: TGTGCCAGCAGCTCCTGGGCGGGATGGTCCTACGAGCAGTACTTC; CDR3: CASSSWAGWSYEQYF
size: .; V: TRBV9; J: TRBJ2-3; D: TRBD2; DNA: TGTGCCAGCAGCCGTACTAGCGGGAGCGCAGATACGCAGTACTTT; CDR3: CASSRTSGSADTQYF
size: many; V: TRBV30; J: TRBJ2-5; D: .; DNA: TGTGCCTGGAGATGGGTTTACCAAGAGACCCAGTACTTC; CDR3: CAWRWVYQETQYF
size: many; V: TRBV29-1; J: TRBJ1-2; D: .; DNA: TGCAGCGTTAGTCCACGGGTACGGCTAAACTATGGCTACACCTTC; CDR3: CSVSPRVRLNYGYTF
size: .; V: TRBV30; J: TRBJ1-2; D: TRBD1; DNA: TGTGCCTGGAGTGGCAGGGGGTCCCACTATGGCTACACCTTC; CDR3: CAWSGRGSHYGYTF
size: .; V: TRBV5-1; J: TRBJ1-2; D: TRBD1; DNA: TGCGCCAGCAGCTGGACAGGGGGCGGCTACACCTTC; CDR3: CASSWTGGGYTF
size: medium-sized; V: TRBV28; J: TRBJ1-3; D: TRBD1; DNA: TGTGCCAGCCCTACAGGGGACGGAAACACCATATATTTT; CDR3: CASPTGDGNTIYF
size: medium-sized; V: TRBV6-1; J: TRBJ2-1; D: TRBD2; DNA: TGTGCCAGCAGTGAAGAAAGCGGGAGCTACAATGAGCAGTTCTTC; CDR3: CASSEESGSYNEQFF